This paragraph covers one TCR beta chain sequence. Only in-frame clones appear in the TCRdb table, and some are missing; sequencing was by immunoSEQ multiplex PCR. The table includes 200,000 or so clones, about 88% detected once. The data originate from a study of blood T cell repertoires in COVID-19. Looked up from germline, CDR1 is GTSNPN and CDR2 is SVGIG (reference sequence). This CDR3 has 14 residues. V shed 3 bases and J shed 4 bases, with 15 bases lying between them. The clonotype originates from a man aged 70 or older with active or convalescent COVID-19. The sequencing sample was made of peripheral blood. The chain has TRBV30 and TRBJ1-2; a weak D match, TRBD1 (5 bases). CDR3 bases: TGTGCCTGGAGGTCTACGGGGGGAACCTATGGCTACACCTTC. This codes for CAWRSTGGTYGYTF.